This is a list of T cell receptor beta chains from one sample in a study of cytomegalovirus exposure and HLA in healthy donors. TCRdb's copy holds only in-frame clones and misses some; the assay was immunoSEQ multiplex PCR. Found here are roughly 52,000 clones, around 78% of them singletons; the top ten hold approximately 1.3%. The source material was PBMCs. The receptors were sampled from a female donor in good health and CMV-seronegative. The CDR3 runs from the conserved cysteine through the conserved F or W. D genes are given only for firm matches.

NA | TRBJ1-6 | TRBV5-1 | CASSLTGNTYNSPLHF | TGCGCCAGCAGCTTAACGGGGAATACGTATAATTCACCCCTCCACTTT
NA | TRBJ1-5 | TRBV19 | CASSIRGINQPQHF | TGTGCCAGTAGTATACGGGGGATCAATCAGCCCCAGCATTTT
TRBD1 | TRBJ1-1 | TRBV19 | CASRPGQLIYTEAFF | TGTGCCAGTAGGCCGGGACAGTTAATTTACACTGAAGCTTTCTTT
NA | TRBJ1-1 | TRBV9 | CASSVEDGGTEAFF | TGTGCCAGCAGCGTCGAGGATGGTGGGACTGAAGCTTTCTTT
TRBD1 | TRBJ1-2 | TRBV7-2 | CASSPGTVGGYTF | TGTGCCAGCAGCCCAGGGACAGTTGGTGGCTACACCTTC
TRBD1 | TRBJ1-2 | TRBV9 | CASSQGQGVRGYTF | TGTGCCAGCAGCCAGGGACAGGGTGTTCGGGGCTACACCTTC
TRBD1 | TRBJ1-4 | TRBV4-1 | CASSLDRAREKLFF | TGCGCCAGCAGCCTCGACAGGGCCCGGGAAAAACTGTTTTTT
TRBD2 | TRBJ2-7 | TRBV19 | CASSPGGAIRWYEQYF | TGTGCCAGTAGCCCGGGGGGAGCTATACGCTGGTACGAGCAGTACTTC
TRBD1 | TRBJ2-3 | TRBV9 | CASSVKGHGTGGTDTQYF | TGTGCCAGCAGCGTAAAGGGGCATGGAACAGGGGGGACAGATACGCAGTATTTT
TRBD2 | TRBJ2-1 | TRBV7-9 | CASSTGTSGGNEQFF | TGTGCCAGCAGTACCGGGACTAGCGGGGGGAACGAGCAGTTCTTC
NA | TRBJ2-5 | TRBV7-7 | CASSRTRQETQYF | TGTGCTAGCAGCCGGACAAGACAAGAGACCCAGTACTTC
TRBD1 | TRBJ1-6 | TRBV5-1 | CASSLNPLQWTGGSYNSPLHF | TGCGCCAGCAGCTTGAATCCATTACAGTGGACAGGGGGCTCCTATAATTCACCCCTCCACTTT
NA | TRBJ2-2 | TRBV2 | CASRNFPRTEHTGELFF | TGTGCCAGCAGGAACTTTCCTAGGACAGAACACACCGGGGAGCTGTTTTTT
TRBD1 | TRBJ2-7 | TRBV13 | CASSLRRRDRAYF | TGTGCCAGCAGCTTAAGACGCCGGGACAGGGCGTACTTC
NA | TRBJ1-2 | TRBV25-1 | CASSEFDSEAYGYTF | TGTGCCAGCAGTGAGTTCGACAGCGAGGCGTATGGCTACACCTTC